This T cell receptor (beta chain) was identified during a study of T cells in Graves' hyperthyroidism and ophthalmopathy. This clonotype came up many times. Authors of the study amplified TCR beta CDR3 regions from RNA transcripts. With the HTBI primer set, the TCR CDR3 went through a first round of RT-PCR. TCRdb reanalysed the multiplex PCR reads using MiXCR and keeps one entry per CDR3 protein. The sample has some 600,000 distinct CDR3 sequences, approximately 15% seen once; the top ten hold almost 6%. The CDR3 consists of 13 residues. Trimming cost V 2 bases and J 10 bases, with 11 bases left between them. Germline CDR1 MNHEY, CDR2 SMNVEV (reference sequence). Exclusion of patients followed from uncontrolled infection, other autoimmune disease, pregnancy or lactation.

Input material: blood. This rearrangement joins TRBV27 to TRBJ1-4, with a weak D call TRBD1 (5 bases). This receptor was identified in a woman younger than 45 with Graves' hyperthyroidism that later progressed to Graves' ophthalmopathy. CDR3 DNA: TGTGCCAGCAGTTTACGGGACGGGGGAAAACTGTTTTTT. Encoded protein: CASSLRDGGKLFF. The full variable domain, rest sourced from reference TRBV27 and TRBJ1-4, is EAQVTQNPRYLITVTGKKLTVTCSQNMNHEYMSWYRQDPGLGLRQIYYSMNVEVTDKGDVPEGYKVSRKEKRNFPLILESPSPNQTSLYFCASSLRDGGKLFFGSGTQLSVL.